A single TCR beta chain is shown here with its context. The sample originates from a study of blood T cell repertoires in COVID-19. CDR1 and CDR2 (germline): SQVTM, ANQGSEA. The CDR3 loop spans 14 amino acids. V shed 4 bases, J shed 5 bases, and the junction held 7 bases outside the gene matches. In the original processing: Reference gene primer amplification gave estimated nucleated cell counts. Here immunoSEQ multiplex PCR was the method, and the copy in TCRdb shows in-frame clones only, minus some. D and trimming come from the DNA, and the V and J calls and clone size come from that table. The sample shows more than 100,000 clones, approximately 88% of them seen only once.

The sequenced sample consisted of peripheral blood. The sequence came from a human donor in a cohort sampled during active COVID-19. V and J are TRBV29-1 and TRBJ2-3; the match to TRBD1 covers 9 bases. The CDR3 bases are TGCAGCGTTGCGGTACAGGGGGCGGGAGATACGCAGTATTTT. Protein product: CSVAVQGAGDTQYF.